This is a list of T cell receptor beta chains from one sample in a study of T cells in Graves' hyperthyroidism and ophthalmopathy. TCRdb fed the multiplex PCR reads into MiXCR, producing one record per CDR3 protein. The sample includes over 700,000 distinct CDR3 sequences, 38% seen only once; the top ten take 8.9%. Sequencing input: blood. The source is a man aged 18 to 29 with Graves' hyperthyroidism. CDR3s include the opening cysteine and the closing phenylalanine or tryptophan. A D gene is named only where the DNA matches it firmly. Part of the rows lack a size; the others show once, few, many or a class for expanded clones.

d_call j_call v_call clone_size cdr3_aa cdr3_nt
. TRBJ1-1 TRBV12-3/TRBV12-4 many CASSSPGTEAFF TGTGCCAGCAGCTCGCCGGGGACTGAAGCTTTCTTT
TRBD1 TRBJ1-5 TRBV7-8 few CASSLRQGLSNQPQHF TGTGCCAGCAGCTTAAGACAGGGACTGAGCAATCAGCCCCAGCATTTT
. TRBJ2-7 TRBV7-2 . CASSYSPGNEQYF TGTGCCAGCAGTTACTCCCCAGGGAACGAGCAGTACTTC
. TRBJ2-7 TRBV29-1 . CSPNGGTYEQYF TGCAGTCCTAACGGGGGAACCTACGAGCAGTACTTC
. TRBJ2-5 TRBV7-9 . CASSLNMYQETQYF TGTGCCAGCAGCCTAAACATGTACCAAGAGACCCAGTACTTC
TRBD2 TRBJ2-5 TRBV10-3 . CASKRIWGGQETQYF TGTGCCAGCAAGCGGATATGGGGGGGCCAAGAGACCCAGTACTTC
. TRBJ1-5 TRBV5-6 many CASSFAQGRQPQHF TGTGCCAGCAGCTTCGCGCAGGGAAGACAGCCCCAGCATTTT
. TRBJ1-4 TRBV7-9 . CASSLEGWEEKLFF TGTGCCAGCAGCTTGGAGGGGTGGGAAGAAAAACTGTTTTTT
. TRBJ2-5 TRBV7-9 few CASSSKFSLQETQYF TGTGCCAGCAGCTCTAAGTTTTCCCTTCAAGAGACCCAGTACTTC
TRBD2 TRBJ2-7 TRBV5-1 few CASSFAPSGTYEQYF TGCGCCAGCAGCTTTGCTCCTAGCGGGACCTACGAGCAGTACTTC
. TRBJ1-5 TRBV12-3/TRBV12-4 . CASSSAGADSNQPQHF TGTGCCAGCAGTTCCGCTGGGGCCGATAGCAATCAGCCCCAGCATTTT
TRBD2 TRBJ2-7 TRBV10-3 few CASSYGLAGGPHEQYF TGTGCCAGCAGTTACGGACTAGCGGGGGGGCCGCACGAGCAGTACTTC
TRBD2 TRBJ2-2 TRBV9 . CASSVVAGGYTGELFF TGTGCCAGCAGCGTGGTAGCGGGGGGATACACCGGGGAGCTGTTTTTT
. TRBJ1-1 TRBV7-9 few CASSLLHRGAEAFF TGTGCCAGCAGCTTACTCCACCGTGGCGCTGAAGCTTTCTTT
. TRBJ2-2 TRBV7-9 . CASSGGLAVSGELFF TGTGCCAGCAGCGGTGGGCTAGCTGTGTCCGGGGAGCTGTTTTTT
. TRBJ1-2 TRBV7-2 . CASSRTGSNYGYTF TGTGCCAGCAGCCGGACGGGGTCTAACTATGGCTACACCTTC
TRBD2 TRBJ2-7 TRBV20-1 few CSARELAGDSYEQYF TGCAGTGCTAGAGAGCTAGCGGGGGACTCCTACGAGCAGTACTTC
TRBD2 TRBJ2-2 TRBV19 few CASSTRGGLAGTGELFF TGTGCCAGTAGTACCCGGGGGGGACTAGCAGGAACCGGGGAGCTGTTTTTT
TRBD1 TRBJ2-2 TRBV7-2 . CASRSGQGRSGELFF TGTGCCAGCAGGTCCGGACAGGGTCGGTCCGGGGAGCTGTTTTTT
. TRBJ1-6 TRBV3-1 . CASSQETAYNSPLHF TGTGCCAGCAGCCAAGAAACAGCTTATAATTCACCCCTCCACTTT
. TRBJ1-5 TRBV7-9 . CASSLEPGWNQPQHF TGTGCCAGCAGCTTAGAACCCGGATGGAATCAGCCCCAGCATTTT
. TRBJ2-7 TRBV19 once CASGRVLNEQYF TGTGCCAGCGGGCGGGTCTTGAACGAGCAGTACTTC
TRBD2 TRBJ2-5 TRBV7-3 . CASSAIGGSGGETQYF TGTGCCAGCAGTGCGATCGGGGGGAGCGGTGGAGAGACCCAGTACTTC
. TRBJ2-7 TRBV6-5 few CASSQKDRPSYEQYF TGTGCCAGCAGTCAAAAGGACAGACCCTCCTACGAGCAGTACTTC
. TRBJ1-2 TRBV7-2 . CASTRGGNYGYTF TGTGCCAGCACGCGCGGGGGGAACTATGGCTACACCTTC
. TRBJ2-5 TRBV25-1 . CASVGRWRQETQYF TGTGCCAGCGTTGGACGGTGGAGGCAAGAGACCCAGTACTTC
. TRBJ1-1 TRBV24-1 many CATSEGGGTEAFF TGTGCCACCAGTGAGGGAGGCGGGACTGAAGCTTTCTTT
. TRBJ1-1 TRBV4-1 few CASSQTYRENTEAFF TGTGCCAGCAGCCAAACATACAGGGAGAACACTGAAGCTTTCTTT
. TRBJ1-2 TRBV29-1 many CSVGRDNYGYTF TGCAGCGTTGGGAGGGATAACTATGGCTACACCTTC
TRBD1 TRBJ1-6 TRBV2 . CASSPEPRRQGYNSPLHF TGTGCCAGCAGCCCAGAACCTCGAAGACAGGGCTATAATTCACCCCTCCACTTT
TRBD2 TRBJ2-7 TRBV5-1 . CASSWGLAGGPYEQYF TGCGCCAGCAGCTGGGGACTAGCGGGGGGGCCCTACGAGCAGTACTTC
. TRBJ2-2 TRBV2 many CASSSDLTGELFF TGTGCCAGCAGCTCTGATCTCACCGGGGAGCTGTTTTTT
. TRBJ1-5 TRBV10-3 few CASSSSRGAGQPQHF TGTGCCAGCAGCTCTTCTAGGGGTGCGGGACAGCCCCAGCATTTT
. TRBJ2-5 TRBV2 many CASSEGPGFPETQYF TGTGCCAGCAGTGAAGGCCCAGGGTTCCCAGAGACCCAGTACTTC
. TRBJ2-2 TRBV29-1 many CSVDTGELFF TGCAGCGTTGACACCGGGGAGCTGTTTTTT
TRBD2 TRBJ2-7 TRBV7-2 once CASSKLLGLASSYEQYF TGTGCCAGCAGCAAACTGCTCGGACTAGCCTCCTCCTACGAGCAGTACTTC
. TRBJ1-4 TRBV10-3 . CAITDNEKLFF TGTGCCATCACCGATAATGAAAAACTGTTTTTT
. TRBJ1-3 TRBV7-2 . CASRNRDTIYF TGTGCCAGCAGGAACAGGGACACCATATATTTT
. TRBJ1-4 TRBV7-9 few CASSLYKDEKLFF TGTGCCAGCAGCTTATACAAGGATGAAAAACTGTTTTTT
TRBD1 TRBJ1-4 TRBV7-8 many CASSLRQGATNEKLFF TGTGCCAGCAGCTTGCGGCAGGGGGCAACTAATGAAAAACTGTTTTTT
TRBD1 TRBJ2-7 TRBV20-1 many CSARESGRGRAYEQYF TGCAGTGCTAGAGAGTCGGGCAGGGGGCGCGCCTACGAGCAGTACTTC
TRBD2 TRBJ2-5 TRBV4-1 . CASSQDPGGLAGGQETQYF TGCGCCAGCAGCCAAGATCCGGGGGGCTTAGCGGGAGGACAAGAGACCCAGTACTTC
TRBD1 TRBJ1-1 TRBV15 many CAIGTGRMNTEAFF TGTGCCATCGGGACAGGGAGAATGAACACTGAAGCTTTCTTT
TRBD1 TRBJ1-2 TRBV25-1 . CASVEGQGYGYTF TGTGCCAGCGTTGAGGGACAGGGATATGGCTACACCTTC
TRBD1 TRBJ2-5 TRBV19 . CASRGTGRGETQYF TGTGCCAGTAGGGGGACAGGCCGGGGAGAGACCCAGTACTTC
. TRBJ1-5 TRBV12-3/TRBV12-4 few CASSEWIGSDQHF TGTGCCAGCAGTGAGTGGATTGGGTCAGACCAGCATTTT
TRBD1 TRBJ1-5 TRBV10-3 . CASSPGQGFQPQHF TGTGCCAGCAGTCCGGGACAGGGGTTTCAGCCCCAGCATTTT
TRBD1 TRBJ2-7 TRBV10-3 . CASSDRPGTAYEQYF TGTGCCAGCAGCGATAGACCCGGGACAGCATACGAGCAGTACTTC
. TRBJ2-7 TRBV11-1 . CASIVTLGVHEQYF TGTGCCAGCATCGTTACCCTTGGGGTTCACGAGCAGTACTTC
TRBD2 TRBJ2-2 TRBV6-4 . CASSYSTSGSRSGELFF TGTGCCAGCAGTTACTCAACTAGCGGGAGTCGGAGCGGGGAGCTGTTTTTT
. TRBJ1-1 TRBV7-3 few CASTLRGGAMNTEAFF TGTGCCAGCACTCTCCGGGGGGGCGCTATGAACACTGAAGCTTTCTTT
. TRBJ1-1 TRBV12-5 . CASGLGTVLAFF TGTGCTAGTGGTTTGGGGACAGTTTTAGCTTTCTTT
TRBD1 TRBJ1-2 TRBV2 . CASIATEAGQGLYGYTF TGTGCCAGCATTGCCACTGAAGCAGGACAGGGCCTCTATGGCTACACCTTC
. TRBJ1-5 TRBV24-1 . CATSDRLEAGQPQHF TGTGCCACCAGTGATCGCCTTGAGGCAGGTCAGCCCCAGCATTTT
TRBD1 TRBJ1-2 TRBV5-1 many CASSFGPGQADGYTF TGCGCCAGCAGCTTCGGACCGGGACAGGCGGATGGCTACACCTTC
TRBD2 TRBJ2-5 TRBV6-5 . CASSQPSGWEETQYF TGTGCCAGCAGCCAACCTAGCGGGTGGGAAGAGACCCAGTACTTC